Following are 21 T cell receptor beta chains from one sample sequenced in a study of T cell repertoires in cytomegalovirus infection. TCRdb passed the reads through MiXCR, listing each CDR3 protein once. The sample carries approximately 110,000 distinct CDR3 sequences, around 32% recorded once. Antigen specificity for these receptors is unknown. The sample in question was CD8+ T cells from cultured PBMCs, obtained from culture after CMV antigen stimulation. The receptor source for this set is a human donor in good health (CMV status not recorded). Some clones in this sample may be carry-over from other donors' samples.

The chain recombines TRBV7-4 with TRBJ1-3; D gene unclear. The CDR3 has 16 amino acids. CDR1 is SGHVT, CDR2 SQSDAQ, per germline. V was clipped by 4 bases and J by 0 bases, with 13 bases between them. The CDR3: CASSSALGISGNTIYF. The DNA for the CDR3 is TGTGCCAGCAGCTCAGCCCTCGGGATCTCTGGAAACACCATATATTTT.

The CDR3 DNA reads TGTGCCAGCTCCCGGACAGGGGCCAATCAGCCCCAGCATTTT. Protein product: CASSRTGANQPQHF. The rearrangement uses TRBV18 and TRBJ1-5, with TRBD1 identical over 9 bases. Unmatched junction bases numbered 3, after V lost 6 bases and J lost 3 bases. This CDR3 comprises 14 residues. Germline V lookup: CDR1 KGHSH, CDR2 LQKENI.

The chain uses TRBV27 and TRBJ1-1, with TRBD1 matching 8 bases. The CDR3 length is 14 residues. Germline CDR1 and CDR2: MNHEY and SMNVEV (reference sequence). V was clipped by 5 bases and J by 9 bases; unmatched bases: 11. CDR3 loop: CASSPTSRQGKAFF. In nucleotides, the CDR3 is TGTGCCAGCAGTCCAACTTCCAGACAGGGGAAAGCTTTCTTT.

The V call is TRBV19, the J call TRBJ2-7, with D maybe TRBD2 (5 bases). The ends were cut back, 1 base at V and 4 bases at J, with 14 bases in the middle. Germline CDR1 is LNHDA and CDR2 is SQIVND (reference sequence). The CDR3 is made up of 15 amino acids. The CDR3 DNA follows: TGTGCCAGTAGTATAGCATTGTCTAGCCAGTACGAGCAGTACTTC. Translated, it gives CASSIALSSQYEQYF.

This clonotype was seen repeatedly, ten times or more. The genes are TRBV7-2 and TRBJ2-7; 12 nucleotides agree with TRBD1. Trimming took 5 bases from V and 5 from J; bases not matched to a gene: 10. CDR1 is SGHTA, CDR2 FQGNSA, per germline. This CDR3 has 16 amino acids. For the CDR3, the DNA is TGTGCCAGCAGCACGGACCGGGACAGGGGGCTCAACGAGCAGTACTTC. This codes for CASSTDRDRGLNEQYF.

This clonotype showed up many times. This chain joins TRBV7-9 and TRBJ2-7, with 9 bases fitting TRBD2. V shed 2 bases, J shed 5 bases, and the junction held 7 bases outside the gene matches. In germline, CDR1 is SEHNR, CDR2 FQNEAQ (reference sequence). The CDR3 runs to 15 residues. The CDR3 here is CASSLLGLASHEQYF. CDR3 coding DNA: TGTGCCAGCAGCTTATTGGGACTAGCTTCCCACGAGCAGTACTTC.

V and J are TRBV19 and TRBJ1-1; D perhaps matches TRBD1 (5 bases). Germline CDR1 and CDR2: LNHDA and SQIVND (reference sequence). CDR3 length: 14 residues. V lost 3 bases to trimming and J lost 4 bases, with 12 bases between them. Written as DNA, the CDR3 is TGTGCCAGTAGTATTCAGTTGGGGGGCACTGAAGCTTTCTTT. Its protein product is CASSIQLGGTEAFF.

The chain joins TRBV20-1 to TRBJ2-5, with D unresolved. V lost 3 bases, J lost 4 bases, and 12 bases lay in between. CDR1 DFQATT and CDR2 SNEGSKA come from the germline V gene (reference sequence). The CDR3 length is 13 residues. For the CDR3, the DNA is TGCAGTGCTAGGTCCAGTACAATAGAGACCCAGTACTTC. Translating it yields CSARSSTIETQYF.

The rearrangement links TRBV4-3 to TRBJ1-1; 8 bases align to TRBD1. The germline V gene encodes CDR1 LGHNA and CDR2 YSLEER. With V trimmed by 9 bases and J by 1 base, 16 bases remained unmatched. The CDR3 contains 17 residues. The CDR3 DNA sequence: TGCGCCAGTGTCGCGGGGGTAGGACAGGGACCGAACACTGAAGCTTTCTTT. Translating it yields CASVAGVGQGPNTEAFF.

This clonotype was picked up a small number of times. V gene TRBV12-3 or TRBV12-4 combines with J gene TRBJ1-2; D gene ambiguous. V was pared by 5 bases and J by 8 bases, with 12 bases between. This CDR3 spans 12 amino acids. This CDR3 reads CASSTPPWGYTF. The CDR3 DNA is TGTGCCAGCAGTACCCCCCCGTGGGGCTACACCTTC.

The sample holds a few counts of this clonotype. The genes are TRBV20-1 and TRBJ2-7, with 10 positions matching TRBD2. This CDR3 region has 13 residues. The V segment lost 1 base and the J segment 4 bases; nucleotides outside the gene matches: 1. Germline CDR1 and CDR2: DFQATT and SNEGSKA (reference sequence). DNA of the CDR3: TGCAGTGCTAGAGGACTAGCGGGTTACGAGCAGTACTTC. It yields the protein CSARGLAGYEQYF.

This chain joins TRBV6-6 and TRBJ1-1; D is unresolved. The CDR3 covers 15 residues. V lost 6 bases, J lost 1 base, and 15 bases lay in between. CDR1 and CDR2 (germline): MNHNY, SVGAGI (reference sequence). The CDR3 sequence: CASRALVGWNTEAFF. CDR3 coding DNA: TGTGCCAGCAGGGCCCTGGTGGGCTGGAACACTGAAGCTTTCTTT.

This chain links TRBV27 with TRBJ1-5; no firm D call. The CDR3 is made up of 14 amino acids. The V and J ends lost 2 bases and 0 bases respectively, with 5 bases between them. Germline lookup yields CDR1 MNHEY and CDR2 SMNVEV (reference sequence). The CDR3 protein is CASSLQISNQPQHF. In nucleotides, the CDR3 is TGTGCCAGCAGTTTACAGATTAGCAATCAGCCCCAGCATTTT.

The V and J genes are TRBV6-2 or TRBV6-3 and TRBJ2-7, with 8 positions matching TRBD2. The V segment lost 5 bases and the J segment 6 bases; nucleotides outside the gene matches: 9. This CDR3 has 14 residues. Germline CDR1 MNHEY, CDR2 SVGEGT. CDR3 residues: CASSVTGGPVEQYF. The CDR3, as DNA: TGTGCCAGCAGTGTTACGGGGGGGCCGGTCGAGCAGTACTTC.

The V gene is TRBV7-8, the J gene TRBJ1-1; D call uncertain. Germline-derived CDR1 and CDR2 are SGHVS and FQNEAQ. CDR3 length: 11 residues. V was clipped by 8 bases and J by 3 bases, with 7 bases between them. The CDR3 sequence: CASRLHTEAFF. DNA of the CDR3: TGTGCCAGCCGACTCCACACTGAAGCTTTCTTT.

The gene calls are TRBV6-6 and TRBJ1-5, with D hard to call. The germline V and J ends were trimmed by 2 bases and 8 bases, with 13 bases remaining between them. The length of the CDR3 is 14 residues. The germline V gene has CDR1 MNHNY and CDR2 SVGAGI (reference sequence). The CDR3 loop is CASSYRLGWEPQHF. The CDR3 region has the DNA TGTGCCAGCAGTTACCGGCTGGGCTGGGAGCCCCAGCATTTT.

This clonotype was seen many times. The J gene is TRBJ2-1, the V gene TRBV7-9; 10 positions agree with TRBD2. J gave up 5 bases and V 5 bases, and 9 bases lay outside the gene matches. Germline CDR1 SEHNR, CDR2 FQNEAQ (reference sequence). CDR3 length: 16 residues. CDR3 region: CASSRKSGGADNEQFF. As DNA, the CDR3 is TGTGCCAGCAGCCGTAAAAGCGGGGGGGCTGACAATGAGCAGTTCTTC.

J is TRBJ1-5 and V is TRBV6-1; D not resolved. The CDR3 loop spans 14 amino acids. Trimming took off 5 bases at V and 5 bases at J, with 13 bases between the two ends. The germline CDR1 and CDR2 sequences are MNHNS and SASEGT. The CDR3 region is CASSPTHTDQPQHF. CDR3 nucleotide sequence: TGTGCCAGCAGTCCTACGCACACCGATCAGCCCCAGCATTTT.

This chain's CDR3 is CASSYNPRNPNYEQYF. The CDR3 bases are TGTGCCAGCAGCTATAACCCACGGAACCCCAACTACGAGCAGTACTTC. The chain combines TRBV5-6 with TRBJ2-7; unclear D gene. The CDR3 length is 16 residues. Per the germline V gene, CDR1 is SGHDT and CDR2 is YYEEEE. V lost 3 bases to trimming and J lost 3 bases, with 19 bases between them.

The chain uses TRBV4-3 and TRBJ2-3; 8 nucleotides match TRBD1. The CDR3 sequence is 16 residues long. The germline gives CDR1 LGHNA, CDR2 YSLEER. V lost 1 base, J lost 3 bases, and 6 bases stayed unmatched. The CDR3: CASSQGTGSGTDTQYF. In DNA, the CDR3 is TGCGCCAGCAGCCAAGGGACAGGGAGTGGGACAGATACGCAGTATTTT.

A note on this clonotype: This sequence may be a read error, since a much larger clone differs from it by one base. As the CDR3 is not closed by the conserved phenylalanine or tryptophan, this likely results from a read error. V and J are TRBV7-2 and TRBJ1-2, with 8 bases aligning to TRBD1. The germline V gene has CDR1 SGHTA and CDR2 FQGNSA. J was trimmed by 8 bases and V by 0 bases; bases with no gene match: 5. The CDR3 is 14 amino acids. The CDR3 is CASSLAQGARGYTC. The CDR3 nucleotides are TGTGCCAGCAGCTTAGCGCAGGGGGCGCGCGGCTACACCTGC.